This T cell receptor (beta chain) appears in the sequencing data of a study of cytomegalovirus exposure and HLA in healthy donors. Details on this clone: As yet, its antigen is unknown.

This CDR3 is 12 amino acids long. Trimming took off 6 bases at V and 0 bases at J, with 5 bases between the two ends. Germline CDR1 is MNHEY and CDR2 is SMNVEV (reference sequence). Primers included in the PCR were 60 Vbeta and 13 Jbeta primers. Sequencing used immunoSEQ multiplex PCR; TCRdb keeps in-frame clones, though not all of them. The sample is made up of roughly 39,000 clones, and the top ten hold more than 3% of it. Study findings and constraints: TCR beta chains associated with HLA were, in a later analysis, more clonally expanded than equally common others. Later analysis suggested most CMV-associated TCR beta chains were HLA-restricted. The study labeled under 200 TCR beta chains cytomegalovirus-associated.

The sample was PBMCs. This clonotype originated in a woman in her twenties or thirties in good health and CMV-seropositive. This sequence joins TRBV27 and TRBJ1-2; D possibly corresponds to TRBD1 (5 bases). CDR3 DNA: TGTGCCAGCAGACAGGCTAACTATGGCTACACCTTC. Amino acid sequence: CASRQANYGYTF.